The present T cell receptor beta chain was sequenced within a study of blood T cell repertoires in COVID-19. Study-wide context: Acute-phase and convalescent COVID-19 samples originated in the United States, Italy and Spain. Sources were T cells, B-cell-depleted T cells, or PBMCs; the material itself was cDNA or gDNA.

Participants came from about two dozen US areas, aged about 18 to 90 years. TCRdb's table, derived via immunoSEQ multiplex PCR, lists solely in-frame clones and lacks some. The table lists more than 300,000 clones, just over 85% of them singletons. This clone was seen a single time. Germline trimming cut 6 bases from V and 8 bases from J; bases unmatched to any gene: 11. This CDR3 is 15 amino acids long. Germline V lookup: CDR1 MGHRA, CDR2 YSYEKL. This chain links TRBV4-1 with TRBJ1-4; TRBD1 agrees at 8 bases. Sequencing used PBMCs or T cells enriched from blood (not recorded which). This TCR was sampled from a man aged 25-40 years who had recovered from COVID-19. CDR3 sequence: CASRPTGTGGEKLFF. Written as DNA, the CDR3 is TGCGCCAGCAGGCCGACCGGGACAGGAGGCGAAAAACTGTTTTTT.